This T cell receptor (beta chain) originates from a study of T-cell reconstitution after alpha-beta-depleted transplantation in children. The authors prepared the TCRbeta library with unique molecular identifiers. In TCRdb, the PCR reads were re-called with MiXCR into one record per CDR3 protein. The sample lists about 200,000 distinct CDR3 sequences, about 8.7% occurring once. General study findings and limits: Several hundred rapidly expanded clones from non-depleted graft cells reportedly supplied alpha-beta T cells about two months post-transplant. T cells produced anew were the main source of T-cell counts and diversity one year after transplant.

This clonotype came up many times. Its target is unknown. Material: PBMCs, mostly from graft donor cells, obtained 360 days after TCRalphabeta/CD19-depleted stem cell transplant. The receptor was isolated from a male patient between 2 and 15 years old who had a stem cell transplant for acute myeloid leukemia, so the T cells may come from the graft donor.

The CDR3 DNA follows: TGCGCCAGCAGCTTGATTGTTTTAAGCTCGGGGTTGACGTACAATGAGCAGTTCTTC. This translates into CASSLIVLSSGLTYNEQFF. The chain links TRBV5-1 to TRBJ2-1; D is perhaps TRBD2 (5 bases). V shed 1 base and J shed 4 bases, with 24 bases lying between them. This CDR3 has 19 amino acids. The germline V gene has CDR1 SGHRS and CDR2 YFSETQ. Complete variable domain (other parts from reference TRBV5-1 and TRBJ2-1): KAGVTQTPRYLIKTRGQQVTLSCSPISGHRSVSWYQQTPGQGLQFLFEYFSETQRNKGNFPGRFSGRQFSNSRSEMNVSTLELGDSALYLCASSLIVLSSGLTYNEQFFGPGTRLTVL.